This T cell receptor beta chain was sequenced during a study of cytomegalovirus exposure and HLA in healthy donors. General study findings and limits: Cytomegalovirus status was reportedly diagnosed by the classifier with high sensitivity and specificity.

The data were produced by immunoSEQ multiplex PCR, yet TCRdb's version contains in-frame clones alone and is incomplete. The data show under 95,000 clones, 94% seen once. The CDR3 length is 13 residues. CDR1 SGHNT and CDR2 YENEEA come from the germline V gene. The V gene lost 5 bases and the J gene lost 8 bases, with 13 bases spanning the gap. Worth noting for this clone: The antigen remains undetermined.

This TCR came from a woman aged 18-29 years in good health and CMV-seronegative. Sequencing input: PBMCs. V and J are TRBV11-3 and TRBJ2-1; weak D call: TRBD1 (6 bases). The CDR3 is CASSPRGDHEQFF. Written as DNA, the CDR3 is TGTGCCAGCAGCCCCAGGGGTGACCATGAGCAGTTCTTC.